This TCR beta chain was profiled in a study of naive CD8 T cells in extremely preterm neonates. In the case of this clone: The antigen is not known.

Repertoires were generated with immunoSEQ multiplex PCR, while TCRdb's copy carries only in-frame clones and drops some. The data contain roughly 6,800 clones, less than 98% of them seen just once; the ten biggest clones take up roughly 0.35%. Trimming took off 1 base at V and 2 bases at J, with 12 bases between the two ends. The CDR3 sequence is 15 residues long. CDR1 is SGHAT and CDR2 is FQNNGV in the germline V gene. Study outcomes and limitations: Preterm infants showed shorter CDR3s, fewer N additions and less trimming than older groups.

Sorted naive CD8+ T cell numbers ranged ~17,000 to ~110,000. This chain connects TRBV11-2 to TRBJ2-7, with D possibly being TRBD2 (5 bases). The TCR sequence derives from a human donor in good health. The specimen was naive CD8+ T cells from blood. The DNA for the CDR3 is TGTGCCAGCAGCTTAGGCTCTAGCAGAGCCTACGAGCAGTACTTC. It codes for CASSLGSSRAYEQYF.